These 26 T cell receptor beta chains share one sample of origin, sequenced in a study of blood T cell repertoires in COVID-19 (TCRdb year 2020). Libraries were made using the immunoSEQ multiplex PCR assay. TCRdb obtained this table from immuneACCESS and retained in-frame rearrangements with V and J assigned. These tables miss some clones; where compared with another copy, unresolved V genes account for less than half of the shortfall, and the remainder is unexplained. The sample has over 60,000 clones on record, 85% to 90% of them singletons. The ten largest clonotypes hold approximately 10% of the sample. The material sequenced was peripheral blood. The source of these receptors is a man between 65 and 85 years old with active or convalescent COVID-19.

The chain recombines TRBV6-1 with TRBJ2-7; D not certain. Germline CDR1 and CDR2: MNHNS and SASEGT. V was shortened by 1 base and J by 3 bases, with 13 bases between the two germline ends. CDR3 length: 15 residues. The CDR3 coding sequence is TGTGCCAGCAGTGAAGAGGTGGGCTTCGGCTACGAGCAGTACTTC. Translated, it gives CASSEEVGFGYEQYF.

The J gene is TRBJ2-3, the V gene TRBV7-9; 10 bases align to TRBD2. Trimming took 5 bases from V and 4 from J; bases not matched to a gene: 6. This CDR3 contains 15 residues. Germline values: CDR1 SEHNR, CDR2 FQNEAQ (reference sequence). Here the CDR3 reads CASSPSGSIADTQYF. CDR3 in DNA: TGTGCCAGCAGCCCTAGCGGGAGTATCGCAGATACGCAGTATTTT.

In this sample, this clone turned up a few times. The chain carries TRBV7-6 and TRBJ2-1; D is perhaps TRBD2 (5 bases). Germline V gives CDR1 SGHVS, CDR2 FNYEAQ. The CDR3 is made up of 18 amino acids. V was trimmed by 5 bases and J by 0 bases, leaving 20 bases between them. The CDR3 loop is CASSLSPELTNSYNEQFF. DNA for the CDR3: TGTGCCAGCAGCCTGAGCCCTGAGTTGACTAACTCCTACAATGAGCAGTTCTTC.

This clone was observed a handful of times. V usage is TRBV27 and J usage is TRBJ1-1, with a tentative D call TRBD1 (6 bases). The CDR3 is 12 amino acids. Trimming cost V 1 base and J 7 bases, with 7 bases left between them. Germline V gives CDR1 MNHEY, CDR2 SMNVEV (reference sequence). CDR3 sequence reads: CASSLYRDEAFF. The CDR3 region has the DNA TGTGCCAGCAGTTTATACAGGGATGAAGCTTTCTTT.

This chain links TRBV9 with TRBJ1-1; D is unclear. V lost 0 bases and J lost 0, with 6 bases in between. Per the germline V gene, CDR1 is SGDLS and CDR2 is YYNGEE. The CDR3 loop spans 14 amino acids. DNA of the CDR3: TGTGCCAGCAGCGTAGACAGAATGAACACTGAAGCTTTCTTT. Its protein product is CASSVDRMNTEAFF. Combining the CDR3 with reference TRBV9 and TRBJ1-1 gives the whole variable domain DSGVTQTPKHLITATGQRVTLRCSPRSGDLSVYWYQQSLDQGLQFLIQYYNGEERAKGNILERFSAQQFPDLHSELNLSSLELGDSALYFCASSVDRMNTEAFFGQGTRLTVV.

The rearrangement joins TRBV15 to TRBJ1-2; 10 nucleotides agree with TRBD1. Looked up from germline, CDR1 is LNHNV and CDR2 is YYDKDF (reference sequence). The trim removed 3 bases at V and 8 bases at J, leaving 6 bases unmatched. This CDR3 spans 14 amino acids. The CDR3 is CATSRDRGTGGYTF. The CDR3 bases are TGTGCCACCAGCAGGGACAGGGGGACCGGAGGCTACACCTTC.

The chain recombines TRBV6-5 with TRBJ2-1; a weak D match, TRBD1 (5 bases). This CDR3 is built from 11 residues. With 6 bases removed from V and 6 bases from J, the gap between germline ends came to 6 bases. Looked up from germline, CDR1 is MNHEY and CDR2 is SVGAGI. The CDR3 region is CASRRGNEQFF. CDR3 sequence (DNA): TGTGCCAGCAGAAGGGGCAATGAGCAGTTCTTC.

CDR3 region: CASAYRGAHQPQHF. CDR3 nucleotides: TGTGCCAGCGCCTACAGGGGGGCACATCAGCCCCAGCATTTT. This rearrangement joins TRBV27 to TRBJ1-5; 8 bases agree with TRBD1. The CDR3 runs 14 residues. The germline gives CDR1 MNHEY, CDR2 SMNVEV (reference sequence). Losses at the gene ends were 8 bases for V and 5 bases for J; bases not matched to a gene: 8.

The rearrangement uses TRBV19 and TRBJ1-3, with unresolved D. Trimming removed 3 bases at V and 0 bases at J, with 9 bases between. The CDR3 loop spans 15 amino acids. Germline V lookup: CDR1 LNHDA, CDR2 SQIVND (reference sequence). CDR3 protein: CASSISIYSGNTIYF. CDR3 nucleotide sequence: TGTGCCAGTAGTATCTCGATCTACTCTGGAAACACCATATATTTT.

The V and J genes are TRBV30 and TRBJ2-7; TRBD1 might be the D (6 bases). Germline CDR1 GTSNPN, CDR2 SVGIG (reference sequence). Trimming took off 2 bases at V and 5 bases at J, with 13 bases between the two ends. The CDR3 runs 13 residues. CDR3 coding DNA: TGTGCCTGGAGTACTCAATCAGGGGACGAGCAGTACTTC. Translation gives CAWSTQSGDEQYF.

The genes are TRBV5-6 and TRBJ1-5; 11 positions match TRBD1. The germline CDR1 and CDR2 sequences are SGHDT and YYEEEE. V shed 2 bases and J 6 bases; nucleotides not matched to a gene: 4. The CDR3 contains 15 residues. CDR3 nucleotides: TGTGCCAGCAGCTTAGGACAGGGGGCTACTCAGCCCCAGCATTTT. This codes for CASSLGQGATQPQHF.

This chain joins TRBV24-1 and TRBJ1-2; TRBD1 matches at 11 bases. This CDR3 spans 15 amino acids. Unmatched junction bases numbered 7, after V lost 3 bases and J lost 8 bases. CDR1 is KGHDR and CDR2 is SFDVKD in the germline V gene. DNA of the CDR3: TGTGCCACCAGTGATCCTGGACAGGGGGCTGGGGGCTACACCTTC. It yields the protein CATSDPGQGAGGYTF.

This chain connects TRBV7-9 to TRBJ1-3; D perhaps matches TRBD1 (5 bases). The CDR3 spans 16 residues. Trimming removed 3 bases from V and 0 bases from J, with 12 bases in between. Germline CDR1 and CDR2: SEHNR and FQNEAQ (reference sequence). CDR3 nucleotides: TGTGCCAGCAGCTTGAGGAGGGGCGTCTCTGGAAACACCATATATTTT. It yields the protein CASSLRRGVSGNTIYF. The full variable domain, completed using reference TRBV7-9 and TRBJ1-3, is DTGVSQNPRHKITKRGQNVTFRCDPISEHNRLYWYRQTLGQGPEFLTYFQNEAQLEKSRLLSDRFSAERPKGSFSTLEIQRTEQGDSAMYLCASSLRRGVSGNTIYFGEGSWLTVV.

V and J are TRBV6-5 and TRBJ1-1; TRBD1 is a possible D gene (5 bases). V lost 6 bases and J lost 4, with 12 bases in between. CDR3 length: 13 amino acids. The germline V gene encodes CDR1 MNHEY and CDR2 SVGAGI. The CDR3 DNA reads as TGTGCCAGCAGCCTCCGCCAGGGCACTGAAGCTTTCTTT. This gives the protein CASSLRQGTEAFF.

This sequence joins TRBV28 and TRBJ1-6; a weak D match, TRBD1 (6 bases). Germline loops: CDR1 MDHEN, CDR2 SYDVKM. The CDR3 runs 14 residues. The V end was cut by 7 bases, the J end by 10 bases, with 17 bases between. The CDR3 DNA sequence: TGTGCCAGCATTAGCACAGGGATAGGCTCACCCCTCCACTTT. Encoded protein: CASISTGIGSPLHF. Combining the CDR3 with reference TRBV28 and TRBJ1-6 gives the whole variable domain DVKVTQSSRYLVKRTGEKVFLECVQDMDHENMFWYRQDPGLGLRLIYFSYDVKMKEKGDIPEGYSVSREKKERFSLILESASTNQTSMYLCASISTGIGSPLHFGNGTRLTVT.

This clone turned up a few times. The chain employs TRBV6-5 and TRBJ1-5; D gene ambiguous. This CDR3 spans 14 amino acids. The V gene lost 7 bases and the J gene lost 6 bases, with 16 bases spanning the gap. Germline loops: CDR1 MNHEY, CDR2 SVGAGI. The CDR3 loop reads CASTAGVGGQPQHF. CDR3 sequence (DNA): TGTGCCAGCACGGCCGGCGTGGGAGGTCAGCCCCAGCATTTT.

The CDR3 loop reads CASSQEQGVSTEAFF. DNA for the CDR3: TGCGCCAGCAGCCAAGAACAGGGGGTATCCACTGAAGCTTTCTTT. The J gene is TRBJ1-1, the V gene TRBV4-3, with 8 bases fitting TRBD1. CDR3 size: 15 residues. With V trimmed by 0 bases and J by 4 bases, 4 bases remained unmatched. Germline V gives CDR1 LGHNA, CDR2 YSLEER.

This clone came up a few times. The rearrangement joins TRBV6-5 to TRBJ2-7; maybe TRBD1 (6 bases). Germline assignment: CDR1 MNHEY and CDR2 SVGAGI. The CDR3 is 14 residues long. Trimming removed 0 bases from V and 5 bases from J, with 11 bases in between. The CDR3, as DNA: TGTGCCAGCAGTTACTCGGGGGCGTCCCACGAGCAGTACTTC. This codes for CASSYSGASHEQYF.

The chain joins TRBV28 to TRBJ2-1; D not certain. V was trimmed by 6 bases and J by 0 bases, leaving 9 bases between them. In germline, CDR1 is MDHEN, CDR2 SYDVKM. This CDR3 is 14 amino acids long. The CDR3 reads CASSAASSYNEQFF. DNA of the CDR3: TGTGCCAGCAGCGCCGCGAGCTCCTACAATGAGCAGTTCTTC.

This chain uses TRBV15 with TRBJ2-2, with D possibly TRBD1 on 7 matching bases. The CDR3 loop spans 18 amino acids. V gave up 9 bases and J gave up 0 bases, with 23 bases separating them. Germline assignment: CDR1 LNHNV and CDR2 YYDKDF (reference sequence). The CDR3 DNA reads TGTGCCACAGGGGGACGCGGGACAGATGGGTCGAACACCGGGGAGCTGTTTTTT. Protein product: CATGGRGTDGSNTGELFF. Complete variable domain (other parts from reference TRBV15 and TRBJ2-2): DAMVIQNPRYQVTQFGKPVTLSCSQTLNHNVMYWYQQKSSQAPKLLFHYYDKDFNNEADTPDNFQSRRPNTSFCFLDIRSPGLGDTAMYLCATGGRGTDGSNTGELFFGEGSRLTVL.

The gene calls are TRBV7-8 and TRBJ1-1; 12 positions match TRBD1. Germline CDR1 SGHVS, CDR2 FQNEAQ. With V trimmed by 5 bases and J by 4 bases, 5 bases remained unmatched. The CDR3 extends over 15 amino acids. The CDR3 sequence is CASSEGQGAVTEAFF. In DNA, the CDR3 is TGTGCCAGCAGCGAGGGACAGGGGGCGGTCACTGAAGCTTTCTTT.

J is TRBJ1-5 and V is TRBV4-2; 8 positions match TRBD1. CDR1 LGHNA and CDR2 YNFKEQ come from the germline V gene. V lost 4 bases and J lost 7; bases outside the gene matches: 9. The CDR3 length is 15 residues. CDR3 in amino acids: CASSPDRAEWQPQHF. The DNA of the CDR3 is TGTGCCAGCAGCCCGGACAGGGCCGAGTGGCAGCCCCAGCATTTT.

The chain carries TRBV20-1 and TRBJ2-3; D gene unclear. CDR1 DFQATT and CDR2 SNEGSKA come from the germline V gene (reference sequence). The V end was cut by 3 bases, the J end by 1 base, with 8 bases between. This CDR3 is 13 amino acids long. As DNA, the CDR3 is TGCAGTGCTAGTATGGGCGGCACAGATACGCAGTATTTT. Encoded protein: CSASMGGTDTQYF.

The genes are TRBV10-3 and TRBJ2-7, with D tentatively TRBD2 (6 bases). The germline V gene encodes CDR1 ENHRY and CDR2 SYGVKD. Trimming took 4 bases from V and 4 from J, leaving 20 bases between them. CDR3 size: 16 residues. The chain's CDR3 is CAISGSGRSGIYEQYF. The CDR3 DNA reads TGTGCCATCAGTGGTAGCGGACGATCAGGTATTTACGAGCAGTACTTC.

The V and J genes are TRBV27 and TRBJ2-1, with 10 bases identical to TRBD2. The ends lost 4 bases at V and 3 bases at J; junction bases unmatched: 9. Looked up from germline, CDR1 is MNHEY and CDR2 is SMNVEV (reference sequence). This CDR3 has 17 amino acids. The chain's CDR3 is CASSSPRASGSYNEQFF. DNA of the CDR3: TGTGCCAGCAGTTCCCCCCGGGCTAGCGGGAGCTACAATGAGCAGTTCTTC.

This clone showed up just once. V is TRBV5-1 and J is TRBJ2-7, with TRBD1 matching over 12 bases. The germline V gene encodes CDR1 SGHRS and CDR2 YFSETQ. The CDR3 is made up of 14 amino acids. Trimming removed 3 bases from V and 6 bases from J; junction bases left unmatched: 4. DNA of the CDR3: TGCGCCAGCAGCTGGGGACAGGGGGCAGGCGAGCAGTACTTC. As protein: CASSWGQGAGEQYF.